A single sample gave rise to the 9 T cell receptor beta chains below, sequenced in a study of CD8 T cells in ankylosing spondylitis. In TCRdb, the 5' RACE reads were re-called with MiXCR into one record per CDR3 protein. The table lists a few hundred thousand distinct CDR3 sequences, 7% to 9% of them singletons. Overall study results and limits: The study identified a TCR beta motif of several highly homologous variants that appeared characteristic of ankylosing spondylitis blood.

The antigens these receptors bind are not known. Input material: blood, either unsorted or a sorted T cell fraction (not recorded which). All receptors derive from a male donor with ankylosing spondylitis.

The table lists this clonotype with a few counts. V usage is TRBV7-9 and J usage is TRBJ2-7; D is unclear. V lost 0 bases and J 6 bases, leaving 12 bases between the germline ends. This CDR3 contains 14 residues. Germline-derived CDR1 and CDR2 are SEHNR and FQNEAQ (reference sequence). The DNA for the CDR3 is TGTGCCAGCAGCTTAGCTTCACAGTACAGCGAGCAGTACTTC. Its protein product is CASSLASQYSEQYF.

The rearrangement links TRBV15 to TRBJ1-2, with 7 bases matching TRBD1. The V and J ends lost 4 bases and 8 bases, in that order; junction bases with no gene match: 7. The CDR3 has 13 residues. Germline V gene sequence: CDR1 LNHNV, CDR2 YYDKDF (reference sequence). CDR3 DNA: TGTGCCACCAGCACTCCGGGACAGCGAGGCTACACCTTC. Encoded protein: CATSTPGQRGYTF. The complete variable domain, with remaining parts taken from reference TRBV15 and TRBJ1-2, reads DAMVIQNPRYQVTQFGKPVTLSCSQTLNHNVMYWYQQKSSQAPKLLFHYYDKDFNNEADTPDNFQSRRPNTSFCFLDIRSPGLGDTAMYLCATSTPGQRGYTFGSGTRLTVV.

Many counts were recorded for this clonotype. The chain combines TRBV29-1 with TRBJ2-6; a possible D gene is TRBD2 (6 bases). The length of the CDR3 is 14 residues. Trimming pared 1 base from V and 4 bases from J, leaving 8 bases between. Germline CDR1 SQVTM, CDR2 ANQGSEA. As DNA, the CDR3 is TGCAGCGTTGAAGGGAGGGCGGGGGCCAACGTCCTGACTTTC. Its protein product is CSVEGRAGANVLTF.

The chain has TRBV5-1 and TRBJ2-7; 8 bases map to TRBD1. The CDR3 has 14 amino acids. In germline, CDR1 is SGHRS, CDR2 YFSETQ. Germline trimming cut 7 bases from V and 3 bases from J; bases unmatched to any gene: 9. The CDR3 DNA reads as TGCGCCAGCTCCCGGACAGGGAAAGACTACGAGCAGTACTTC. This translates into CASSRTGKDYEQYF.

The V gene is TRBV2, the J gene TRBJ2-2, with D perhaps TRBD2 (6 bases). The CDR3 covers 13 residues. Germline CDR1 is SNHLY and CDR2 is FYNNEI. The V end was cut by 10 bases, the J end by 5 bases, with 14 bases between. DNA of the CDR3: TGTGCCACCCAAGCGGGTCGAACCGGGGAGCTGTTTTTT. Encoded protein: CATQAGRTGELFF.

V usage is TRBV12-3 or TRBV12-4 and J usage is TRBJ2-1; D is perhaps TRBD2 (6 bases). This CDR3 is built from 13 residues. V was pared by 2 bases and J by 9 bases, with 11 bases between. CDR3 loop: CASSLSGEVEQFF. As DNA, the CDR3 is TGTGCCAGCAGTTTAAGTGGGGAGGTTGAGCAGTTCTTC.

The V gene is TRBV5-1, the J gene TRBJ2-2; D remains ambiguous. CDR1 and CDR2 (germline): SGHRS, YFSETQ. V lost 6 bases, J lost 4 bases, and 19 bases lay in between. This CDR3 is built from 16 residues. The CDR3 sequence is CASNPQSNIRTGELFF. CDR3 DNA: TGCGCCAGCAACCCCCAATCCAACATCCGCACCGGGGAGCTGTTTTTT.

This clonotype occurred a few times. CDR3 amino acids: CASRSQGYTGELFF. As DNA, the CDR3 is TGTGCCAGCAGGTCCCAGGGTTACACCGGGGAGCTGTTTTTT. V is TRBV12-3 or TRBV12-4 and J is TRBJ2-2; tentatively, D is TRBD1 (5 bases). This CDR3 comprises 14 residues. V was pared by 6 bases and J by 3 bases, with 11 bases between.

J is TRBJ2-2 and V is TRBV9, with D possibly matching TRBD2 (5 bases). V gave up 0 bases and J gave up 6 bases, with 9 bases separating them. CDR1 and CDR2 (germline): SGDLS, YYNGEE. The CDR3 has 14 amino acids. The CDR3 sequence is CASSVVTSSGELFF. The CDR3 region has the DNA TGTGCCAGCAGCGTAGTTACTAGTTCCGGGGAGCTGTTTTTT.